Below are 19 T cell receptor beta chains sequenced from a single sample in a study of blood T cells in healthy people across ages. The authors ran a second PCR of about 7 to 12 cycles using a sample-barcoded 5' primer and a J-beta primer mix. TCRdb fed the 5' RACE reads into MiXCR, producing one record per CDR3 protein. The sample has almost 800,000 distinct CDR3 sequences; roughly 64% are singletons. Source material: blood. These receptors were collected from a man younger than 45 in good health.

This rearrangement joins TRBV4-1 to TRBJ2-1, with 12 positions matching TRBD2. J lost 2 bases, V lost 6 bases, and 11 bases had no gene match. Germline CDR1 and CDR2: MGHRA and YSYEKL. The CDR3 spans 18 residues. CDR3 residues: CASSPGLAGSLTYNEQFF. As DNA, the CDR3 is TGCGCCAGCAGTCCCGGACTAGCGGGGAGTCTCACCTACAATGAGCAGTTCTTC.

This clonotype was detected once. This rearrangement joins TRBV12-5 to TRBJ2-1, with no clear D. The CDR3 extends over 12 amino acids. Deletions cut 2 bases from V and 9 bases from J, with 8 bases between. In germline, CDR1 is LGHNT, CDR2 FRNRAP. The CDR3 nucleotides read TGTGCTAGTGGTTTGAATCTGGGTGAGCAGTTCTTC. The encoded protein is CASGLNLGEQFF.

As for this clonotype: A single base separates this from a much larger clone, so it may be a read error. The rearrangement uses TRBV10-3 and TRBJ2-1; a weak D match, TRBD2 (6 bases). The J call is in doubt because the DNA end fits TRBJ2-7 better. The CDR3 length is 11 residues. Germline V gene sequence: CDR1 ENHRY, CDR2 SYGVKD. In DNA, the CDR3 is TGTGCCATCAGCGGGGGAGGCGAGCAGTACTTC. Translated, it gives CAISGGGEQYF.

The chain is built from TRBV5-1 and TRBJ2-5; 10 bases are shared with TRBD2. V dropped 0 bases and J dropped 5; count of bases not matched to a gene: 10. The CDR3 spans 17 residues. The germline V gene has CDR1 SGHRS and CDR2 YFSETQ. The CDR3 protein is CASSLEVLAGAGETQYF. For the CDR3, the DNA is TGCGCCAGCAGCTTGGAGGTCCTAGCGGGAGCGGGGGAGACCCAGTACTTC.

This clonotype was seen only once. The V call is TRBV6-5, the J call TRBJ2-1; D possibly uses TRBD1 or TRBD2 (7 bases each). CDR1 is MNHEY and CDR2 is SVGAGI in the germline V gene. The CDR3 has 16 residues. V lost 0 bases to trimming and J lost 13 bases, with 22 bases between them. DNA of the CDR3: TGTGCCAGCAGTTACTCGGGGGAGGGGGCGGCTGGGACCCAGTTCTTC. Amino acids: CASSYSGEGAAGTQFF.

This clonotype was detected many times. The V and J genes are TRBV7-9 and TRBJ1-2, with 7 nucleotides matching TRBD1. J lost 8 bases, V lost 7 bases, and 13 bases had no gene match. This CDR3 has 14 amino acids. Germline loops: CDR1 SEHNR, CDR2 FQNEAQ (reference sequence). CDR3 sequence reads: CASTTGQAPRGYTF. For the CDR3, the DNA is TGTGCCAGCACAACCGGACAGGCCCCTCGGGGCTACACCTTC.

The chain couples TRBV20-1 to TRBJ1-2; a possible D gene is TRBD1 (5 bases). The CDR3 consists of 14 residues. CDR1 is DFQATT and CDR2 is SNEGSKA in the germline V gene (reference sequence). V was pared by 6 bases and J by 2 bases, with 16 bases between. The CDR3 spells CSASTGTANYGYTF. Here the CDR3 DNA reads TGCAGTGCCTCAACCGGGACGGCGAACTATGGCTACACCTTC.

This clonotype was counted between two and nine times. The rearrangement uses TRBV7-9 and TRBJ2-3; D is unresolved. This CDR3 has 15 residues. V was cut by 3 bases and J by 2 bases, with 12 bases left in between. CDR1 and CDR2 (germline): SEHNR, FQNEAQ (reference sequence). The chain's CDR3 is CASSFTGLPTDTQYF. The CDR3 DNA reads as TGTGCCAGCAGCTTTACCGGGCTACCCACAGATACGCAGTATTTT.

The chain joins TRBV7-9 to TRBJ2-7; 7 bases map to TRBD2. V gave up 6 bases and J gave up 1 base; unmatched junction bases: 3. CDR3 length: 13 amino acids. Germline-derived CDR1 and CDR2 are SEHNR and FQNEAQ (reference sequence). CDR3 region: CASRGGASYEQYF. CDR3 nucleotides: TGTGCCAGCAGGGGAGGGGCATCCTACGAGCAGTACTTC.

The rearrangement uses TRBV5-1 and TRBJ1-4; D may be TRBD1 (5 bases). CDR1 is SGHRS and CDR2 is YFSETQ in the germline V gene. This CDR3 has 15 amino acids. The V end lost 3 bases, the J end lost 0 bases, and 9 bases lay between the germline ends. The CDR3 coding sequence is TGCGCCAGCAGCTCCGGACAAACAACTAATGAAAAACTGTTTTTT. Protein sequence: CASSSGQTTNEKLFF.

This sequence joins TRBV2 and TRBJ2-1; 10 nucleotides line up with TRBD2. Looked up from germline, CDR1 is SNHLY and CDR2 is FYNNEI. Trimming took 3 bases from V and 7 from J; bases not matched to a gene: 6. The CDR3 totals 15 residues. The CDR3 protein is CASSDTSGTRNEQFF. CDR3 coding DNA: TGTGCCAGCAGTGATACTAGCGGGACTAGAAATGAGCAGTTCTTC.

Only one count was recorded for this clonotype. This sequence joins TRBV25-1 and TRBJ2-5; 7 nucleotides agree with TRBD2. V gave up 3 bases and J gave up 6 bases; unmatched junction bases: 4. The germline V gene has CDR1 MGHDK and CDR2 SYGVNS. The CDR3 consists of 13 residues. The CDR3 loop is CASSEGGSQTQYF. CDR3 bases: TGTGCCAGCAGTGAGGGAGGGTCGCAGACCCAGTACTTC.

The V gene is TRBV5-5, the J gene TRBJ1-2; no clear D. Germline assignment: CDR1 SGHKS and CDR2 YYEKEE (reference sequence). The CDR3 sequence is 17 residues long. The ends were cut back, 4 bases at V and 6 bases at J, with 25 bases in the middle. The CDR3 reads CASSRDSSPTPRHGYTF. The CDR3 nucleotides read TGTGCCAGCAGCCGCGACTCTAGCCCAACCCCCAGGCATGGCTACACCTTC.

This clonotype was detected once. The V and J genes are TRBV21-1 and TRBJ2-5; the table calls TRBD2, which could not be checked here. TRBV21-1 corresponds to a pseudogene. This CDR3 comprises 15 residues. CDR3 bases: TGTGCCAGCAGCAATAGGTGCGAGGGCCAAGAGACCCAGTACTTC. Amino acid sequence: CASSNRCEGQETQYF.

This clonotype is a singleton in its sample. Given a much more abundant clone one base away, this may be a read error. This chain joins TRBV20-1 and TRBJ1-2; D is unclear. Germline V gene data show CDR1 as DFQATT and CDR2 as SNEGSKA (reference sequence). The CDR3 contains 13 residues. The germline V and J ends were trimmed by 0 bases and 6 bases, with 11 bases remaining between them. The CDR3 DNA is TGCAGTGCTAGAGATCCGGGTTGGGATGGCTACACCTTC. It specifies CSARDPGWDGYTF.

The V call is TRBV20-1, the J call TRBJ1-2, with D tentatively TRBD1 (6 bases). Germline CDR1 and CDR2: DFQATT and SNEGSKA (reference sequence). V was pared by 2 bases and J by 6 bases, with 10 bases between. The length of the CDR3 is 12 residues. CDR3 region: CSARNRVDGYTF. In nucleotides, the CDR3 is TGCAGTGCTAGAAACAGGGTTGATGGCTACACCTTC.

The V call is TRBV20-1, the J call TRBJ1-1; D not resolved. This CDR3 contains 14 residues. Germline V gene sequence: CDR1 DFQATT, CDR2 SNEGSKA (reference sequence). Trimming pared 1 base from V and 6 bases from J, leaving 15 bases between. The CDR3 is CSARVPGPGPEAFF. The CDR3, as DNA: TGCAGTGCTAGAGTCCCCGGTCCCGGCCCTGAAGCTTTCTTT.

V and J are TRBV6-5 and TRBJ2-3; perhaps TRBD2 as D (5 bases). V lost 0 bases and J 0 bases, leaving 16 bases between the germline ends. The germline gives CDR1 MNHEY, CDR2 SVGAGI. This CDR3 has 18 amino acids. The CDR3: CASSYSLRATSSTDTQYF. The CDR3, as DNA: TGTGCCAGCAGTTACTCGTTGCGGGCAACGTCTAGCACAGATACGCAGTATTTT.

This clonotype was observed at least ten times. J is TRBJ2-7 and V is TRBV20-1; D is possibly TRBD1 or TRBD2 (9 bases each). There are 20 residues in the CDR3. The V gene's germline CDR1 is DFQATT and CDR2 SNEGSKA (reference sequence). In DNA, the CDR3 is TGCAGGGGACAGGGACTAGCAGTAGGCCCCCGGCATGGGAGCTCCTACGAGCAGTACTTC. It translates to CRGQGLAVGPRHGSSYEQYF.